The T cell receptor beta chain described here comes from a study of blood T cell repertoires in COVID-19 (TCRdb year 2020). In the study overall: Samples from collaborators originated in the United States, Italy and Spain and spanned both the acute and convalescent phases of COVID-19. A de-identified subject ID, COVID-19 status, age in years and sex were almost always included in the sample metadata. Deeply sampled blood TCRbeta repertoires from subjects exposed to, actively infected with, or recovered from COVID-19 were included in the dataset. Where available, HLA class I and class II types were obtained from metadata supplied by the sample provider rather than from assay-based typing. The prospective study material was composed of cDNA or gDNA derived from T cells, B-cell-depleted T cells, or PBMCs. Samples were obtained from the ongoing ImmuneRACE study (first 160 participants) and from over a thousand subjects provided by 6 global collaborators. The repertoires were released in a freely available public database intended as a resource for research on the immune response to SARS-CoV-2. Broader findings and caveats from the paper: Clinical and demographic metadata were provided uncurated, with the amount varying by source and participant.

The germline V gene encodes CDR1 ENHRY and CDR2 SYGVKD. The CDR3 starts with the cysteine, ends with the phenylalanine, and has 17 residues. The CDR3 DNA has 51 bases and is translated from base 1. V loses 1 base at its end and J loses 0 bases; junction bases beyond the gene matches: 6. About this clone itself: This clone's antigen is unknown. There are no base qualities to consult, and no much larger clone falls within one base.

TCRbeta CDR3 regions were amplified from genomic DNA using the immunoSEQ Assay, a bias-controlled multiplex PCR. The authors processed their data as follows. Nucleated cell counts per sample were estimated from amplification of reference gene primers within the assay. Sequence reads were collapsed and filtered to measure the absolute abundance of every unique TCRbeta CDR3 rearrangement. For each sample, productive Simpson clonality was calculated by taking the square root of Simpson's diversity index across productive rearrangements. In its TCRdb copy, this immuneACCESS table keeps in-frame sequences only and misses some clones. Where compared with another copy, unresolved V genes explain less than half of these, and the others have no known cause. V, J and clone size are taken as reported in that table, and D and trimming were inferred from the DNA itself. The sample yields over 200,000 clones; approximately 91% were counted once. Less than 3.5% of the sample rests with the top ten.

The collaborating institutions used their own protocols to collect whole blood in K2EDTA tubes. For TCRbeta analysis, collaborators shipped samples as frozen whole blood, isolated PBMCs, or DNA extracted from either of those sample types. This TCR was recovered from a woman between 55 and 75 years old with acute or convalescent COVID-19. The sequenced sample was peripheral blood. The chain uses TRBV10-3 and TRBJ1-5, and TRBD1 aligns with 7 junction nucleotides. The sequenced DNA is TGTGCCATCAGTGAGTTTTACAGGGGTGATAGCAATCAGCCCCAGCATTTT. Translated, this gives CAISEFYRGDSNQPQHF.